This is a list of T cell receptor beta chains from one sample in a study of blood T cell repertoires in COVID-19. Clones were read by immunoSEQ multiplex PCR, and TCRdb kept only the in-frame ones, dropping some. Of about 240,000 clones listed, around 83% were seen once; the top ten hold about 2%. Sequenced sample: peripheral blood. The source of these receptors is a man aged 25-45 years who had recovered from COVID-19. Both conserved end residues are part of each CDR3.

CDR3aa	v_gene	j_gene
CASSPGQISTEAFF	TRBV6-5	TRBJ1-1
CASSLGRARPYNEQFF	TRBV2	TRBJ2-1
CASSLSTSGANVLTF	TRBV3-1/TRBV3-2	TRBJ2-6
CAISESGVGGNEQFF	TRBV10-3	TRBJ2-1
CASSFSEERGNEKLFF	TRBV13	TRBJ1-4
CASSSLAGGRPGELFF	TRBV10-2	TRBJ2-2
CASSLAGPSGNTIYF	TRBV11-2	TRBJ1-3
CASSKDQGRGYEQYF	TRBV7-8	TRBJ2-7
CASSFEGNTEAFF	TRBV27	TRBJ1-1
CASSQVRNEQFF	TRBV14	TRBJ2-1
CASSQETGAGVLGGYTF	TRBV18	TRBJ1-2
CASSARGAAMGYTF	TRBV2	TRBJ1-2
CASSVPGTGGQETQYF	TRBV28	TRBJ2-5
CASSLAAGVGYGYTF	TRBV7-6	TRBJ1-2
CASSLPSGGSSTDTQYF	TRBV7-8	TRBJ2-3
CASSLTENTEAFF	TRBV25-1	TRBJ1-1
CASSPRTGRQETQYF	TRBV9	TRBJ2-5
CASSWTGYHEQYF	TRBV5-5	TRBJ2-7
CASSRSGVPGNTIYF	TRBV7-6	TRBJ1-3
CASSLTGGYHEQYF	TRBV11-2	TRBJ2-7
CASSQVLGGGATDTQYF	TRBV14	TRBJ2-3